This T cell receptor beta chain was observed in a study of blood T cells in healthy people across ages. Study-level background: Per every two T cells, about one barcoded beta molecule was captured by template switching.

Study results and caveats: Compared with aged donors, long-lived donors showed fewer expanded clones, suggesting selection.

Then a second PCR, running about 6 to 12 cycles, was carried out with a sample-barcoded 5' primer and a J-beta primer mix. Each of the cDNA molecules was tagged by a template-switch adaptor with 12 random nucleotides. TCRdb passed the 5' RACE reads through MiXCR, listing each CDR3 protein once. Of fewer than 1.5 million distinct CDR3 sequences detected, 35% to 45% appear once; the ten largest clones hold roughly 7.9%. The CDR3 is 14 residues long. The V gene's germline CDR1 is MGHRA and CDR2 YSYEKL. Trimming cost V 4 bases and J 3 bases, with 12 bases left between them. Comments on this clonotype: Its antigen is unknown.

This chain joins TRBV4-1 and TRBJ1-2; possible D gene TRBD1, 5 bases. This receptor was obtained from a woman between 18 and 29 years old in good health. Specimen: blood. The CDR3: CASSPPDSYYGYTF. As DNA, the CDR3 is TGCGCCAGCAGCCCCCCAGACAGCTACTATGGCTACACCTTC.